The 22 T cell receptor beta chains below all came from one sample that was sequenced in a study of T cell clonality in common variable immunodeficiency. Clones were read by immunoSEQ multiplex PCR, and TCRdb kept only the in-frame ones, dropping some. This sample carries more than 65,000 clones, none of them present only once. The source material was peripheral blood mononuclear cells. The origin of the receptors is a person aged 18 to 75 in good health.

This clone was observed many times. The read ends 3 residues before the CDR3 terminus; that terminus is restored from the germline J gene. V and J are TRBV12-5 and TRBJ2-4, with 8 bases aligning to TRBD2. Trimming took 2 bases from V and 4 from J; bases not matched to a gene: 7. Germline V gene lookup returns CDR1 LGHNT and CDR2 FRNRAP. There are 16 residues in the CDR3. The sequenced CDR3 bases are TGTGCTAGTGGTTTGCCTTGGGCTAGCGGGAAAAACATT. Translating it yields CASGLPWASGKNI. The whole CDR3 sequence reads CASGLPWASGKNIQYF.

This clone appeared many times. Read data end 3 residues before the CDR3 end; the end is taken from the germline J gene. This chain joins TRBV7-2 and TRBJ2-7; maybe TRBD1 (5 bases). CDR3 length equals 12 residues. CDR1 is SGHTA, CDR2 FQGNSA, per germline. Trimming removed 5 bases at V and 4 bases at J, with 9 bases between. CDR3 DNA (partial): TGTGCCAGCAGCCTTTCAGGGTACGAG. Protein product: CASSLSGYE. The CDR3 reads in full as CASSLSGYEQYF.

This clone was counted ten times or more. The read stops 3 residues short of the end of the CDR3; the missing end is completed from the germline J gene. The rearrangement uses TRBV20-1 and TRBJ2-3; D gene unclear. The germline gives CDR1 DFQATT, CDR2 SNEGSKA (reference sequence). V lost 4 bases and J lost 4, with 6 bases in between. The CDR3 is 11 residues long. CDR3 DNA (partial): TGCAGTGCTAAGCTGTCAGATACG. It translates to CSAKLSDT. The entire CDR3 is CSAKLSDTQYF.

This clone was observed at least ten times. With the read ending 3 residues before the CDR3 end, the germline J gene is used to fill in that end. This sequence joins TRBV6-1 and TRBJ1-2; TRBD1 aligns across 7 bases. CDR3 length equals 13 residues. Germline V CDR1 and CDR2: MNHNS, SASEGT. V gave up 4 bases and J gave up 7 bases; unmatched junction bases: 6. The CDR3 protein is CASSAGQFVGYTF. Partial CDR3 DNA: TGTGCCAGCAGTGCGGGACAGTTCGTTGGC.

This clone was detected ten times or more. The read ends 3 residues before the CDR3 terminus; that terminus is restored from the germline J gene. The V and J genes are TRBV12-3 or TRBV12-4 and TRBJ2-1, with TRBD1 matching 7 bases. Trimming removed 10 bases from V and 3 bases from J; junction bases left unmatched: 9. The CDR3 is 14 residues long. CDR3 protein: CAITGVPNYNEQFF. CDR3 bases read: TGTGCCATTACAGGGGTTCCCAACTACAATGAG.

This clone appeared many times. Read sequence stops 3 residues before the CDR3 end, and the germline J gene provides the missing end. The chain has TRBV20-1 and TRBJ1-1, with a weak D call TRBD1 (6 bases). V was trimmed by 5 bases and J by 4 bases, leaving 11 bases between them. CDR1 DFQATT and CDR2 SNEGSKA come from the germline V gene (reference sequence). The CDR3 covers 12 residues. CDR3 sequence reads: CSAPGQFTEAFF. The CDR3 DNA, read in part, is TGCAGTGCTCCCGGACAGTTCACTGAA.

In its sample, this clone was seen many times. The CDR3 is cut off 3 residues early in the read; its end comes from the germline J gene. Additional DNA sequences in this sample encode the identical CDR3. This chain joins TRBV7-2 and TRBJ2-7, with D possibly TRBD1 on 6 matching bases. CDR3 length equals 15 residues. CDR1 is SGHTA, CDR2 FQGNSA, per germline. Trimming took off 9 bases at V and 4 bases at J, with 22 bases between the two ends. The DNA read from the CDR3 is TGTGCCAGTAGCCAAACCACAGGGTTGGGTTACGAG. It translates to CASSQTTGLGYE. Given in full, the CDR3 is CASSQTTGLGYEQYF.

There are many counts of this clone. The CDR3 end lies 3 residues beyond the end of the read and is filled in from the germline J gene. The rearrangement uses TRBV19 and TRBJ2-1; 11 bases are a match to TRBD1. The CDR3 totals 16 residues. The germline CDR1 and CDR2 sequences are LNHDA and SQIVND (reference sequence). V trimming: 4 bases; J trimming: 8 bases; junction bases outside the gene matches: 10. Partial CDR3 DNA: TGTGCCAGTAGTAAAGGATCGGGACAGGGGGTGTATGAG. Protein sequence: CASSKGSGQGVYE. The entire CDR3 is CASSKGSGQGVYEQFF.

This clone came up many times. Partial CDR3 DNA: TGTGCCAGTAGTCCGACCGACAGGAGCAATCAGCCC. Amino acids: CASSPTDRSNQP. The whole CDR3 protein is CASSPTDRSNQPQHF. The chain combines TRBV19 with TRBJ1-5; a weak D match, TRBD1 (6 bases). Read sequence stops 3 residues before the CDR3 end, and the germline J gene provides the missing end. This CDR3 region has 15 residues. The V and J ends lost 5 bases and 1 base respectively, with 12 bases between them. Germline V CDR1 and CDR2: LNHDA, SQIVND (reference sequence).

This clone came up many times. The read falls 3 residues short of the CDR3 end, and the missing part is taken from the germline J gene. The chain has TRBV10-2 and TRBJ2-1, with 8 bases matching TRBD2. The V gene's germline CDR1 is WSHSY and CDR2 SAAADI. CDR3 length: 15 residues. V gave up 6 bases and J gave up 0 bases; unmatched junction bases: 4. CDR3 DNA, as far as it was read: TGCGCCAGCAGAGCGGGAGCACGCTCCTACAATGAG. The encoded protein is CASRAGARSYNE. The entire CDR3 protein is CASRAGARSYNEQFF.

Turning to this clone: Read coverage stops 3 residues before the CDR3 terminus; the germline J gene supplies the remainder. The chain recombines TRBV6-1 with TRBJ1-5; 9 nucleotides line up with TRBD1. Trimming took 6 bases from V and 2 from J; bases not matched to a gene: 5. The CDR3 has 15 residues. The germline CDR1 and CDR2 sequences are MNHNS and SASEGT. The CDR3 spells CASREQGARNQPQHF. The DNA read from the CDR3 is TGTGCCAGCAGGGAACAGGGGGCCCGCAATCAGCCC.

This clone was observed at least ten times. The read ends 3 residues early relative to the CDR3; the germline J gene fills the gap. The gene calls are TRBV7-3 and TRBJ2-1; a possible D gene is TRBD1 (7 bases). Looked up from germline, CDR1 is SGHTA and CDR2 is FQGTGA. This CDR3 has 16 residues. Trimming stripped 5 bases from V and 0 bases from J, with 14 bases between. Incomplete CDR3 DNA: TGTGCCAGCAGCGCAGGGGGACTGAGCTCCTACAATGAG. It translates to CASSAGGLSSYNE. The whole CDR3 region reads CASSAGGLSSYNEQFF.

As concerns this clone: The junction departs from the called germline gene at one end, perhaps through a read error. Coverage ceases 3 residues before the CDR3 finishes, and the germline J gene fills in the end. This chain joins TRBV7-9 and TRBJ2-7; no clear D. The CDR3 is 13 residues long. Germline loops: CDR1 SEHNR, CDR2 FQNEAQ (reference sequence). The sequenced part of the CDR3 DNA is TGTTCCAGCAGCTTAGTTGCCGGCTACGAG. Its protein product is CSSSLVAGYE. From start to end, the CDR3 is CSSSLVAGYEQYF. The entire variable domain, with the rest obtained from reference TRBV7-9 and TRBJ2-7, is as follows: DTGVSQNPRHKITKRGQNVTFRCDPISEHNRLYWYRQTLGQGPEFLTYFQNEAQLEKSRLLSDRFSAERPKGSFSTLEIQRTEQGDSAMYLCSSSLVAGYEQYFGPGTRLTVT.

A note on this clone: The read gets to within 3 residues of the CDR3 end, and the germline J gene fills in the rest. The chain has TRBV19 and TRBJ1-5; no reliable D call. CDR1 and CDR2 from the germline V gene are LNHDA and SQIVND (reference sequence). CDR3 length equals 17 residues. Trimming pared 0 bases from V and 5 bases from J, leaving 17 bases between. The sequenced part of the CDR3 DNA is TGTGCCAGTAGTATAGATGAAACAGACCAGCTTTATCAGCCC. It encodes CASSIDETDQLYQP. The full CDR3 protein reads CASSIDETDQLYQPQHF.

This clone was counted many times. The read ends 3 residues before the CDR3 terminus; that terminus is restored from the germline J gene. J is TRBJ2-7 and V is TRBV6-1; 7 positions match TRBD2. The germline V gene has CDR1 MNHNS and CDR2 SASEGT. V dropped 1 base and J dropped 2; count of bases not matched to a gene: 11. The CDR3 extends over 17 amino acids. The CDR3 bases that were read are TGTGCCAGCAGTGAAGGCCCCACCGGGGAGGGAACCTACGAG. Protein: CASSEGPTGEGTYE. The entire CDR3 protein reads CASSEGPTGEGTYEQYF.

This clone was seen repeatedly, ten times or more. The observed sequence ends 3 residues before the CDR3 terminus, with the missing tail filled in from the germline J gene. The chain uses TRBV7-2 and TRBJ2-5; D remains ambiguous. Germline-derived CDR1 and CDR2 are SGHTA and FQGNSA. The CDR3 consists of 11 residues. Deletions cut 5 bases from V and 3 bases from J, with 4 bases between. The CDR3 sequence: CASSTEETQYF. Partial CDR3 DNA: TGTGCCAGCAGCACAGAAGAGACC.

This clone was seen repeatedly, ten times or more. The covered CDR3 bases are TGTGCCAGCCGCCTCCAGGGGATCACCGGGGAG. Translation gives CASRLQGITGE. In full, the CDR3 reads CASRLQGITGELFF. The V gene is TRBV19, the J gene TRBJ2-2; the D gene is possibly TRBD1 (6 bases). The DNA ends 3 residues before the CDR3 does, and the rest of the CDR3 is filled in from the germline J gene. The ends were cut back, 9 bases at V and 4 bases at J, with 15 bases in the middle. Per germline, CDR1 LNHDA and CDR2 SQIVND (reference sequence). The CDR3 covers 14 residues.

This clone has ten or more counts. The read terminates 3 residues before the CDR3 end, so the remaining end is supplied by the germline J gene. The rearrangement joins TRBV20-1 to TRBJ1-1; D gene unclear. Trimming cost V 0 bases and J 0 bases, with 11 bases left between them. This CDR3 has 15 amino acids. In germline, CDR1 is DFQATT, CDR2 SNEGSKA (reference sequence). The sequenced CDR3 bases are TGCAGTGCTAGAGAGGCGGGTAAGATGAACACTGAA. Translating it yields CSAREAGKMNTE. In full, the CDR3 is CSAREAGKMNTEAFF.

This clone was observed many times. The CDR3 extends 3 residues past the end of the read, so its final part is completed from the germline J gene. The V call is TRBV18, the J call TRBJ2-7, with D maybe TRBD2 (6 bases). This CDR3 comprises 14 residues. Per the germline V gene, CDR1 is KGHSH and CDR2 is LQKENI. Trimming removed 6 bases from V and 2 bases from J, with 14 bases in between. CDR3 residues: CASSPERVPYEQYF. The covered CDR3 bases are TGTGCCAGCTCTCCAGAGCGGGTTCCCTACGAG.

This clone was found many times. The read falls 3 residues short of the CDR3 end, and the missing part is taken from the germline J gene. This chain connects TRBV10-3 to TRBJ2-3; 10 nucleotides agree with TRBD2. J gave up 4 bases and V 4 bases, and 11 bases lay outside the gene matches. Germline V gene lookup returns CDR1 ENHRY and CDR2 SYGVKD. The CDR3 has 17 amino acids. CDR3 DNA (partial): TGTGCCATCAGTGCTTCCCGAGGACTAGCGGCCCCAGATACG. Its translation: CAISASRGLAAPDT. The complete CDR3 protein is CAISASRGLAAPDTQYF.

The sample holds many counts of this clone. Read data end 3 residues before the CDR3 end; the end is taken from the germline J gene. The chain carries TRBV28 and TRBJ2-5; 14 nucleotides match TRBD2. This CDR3 spans 18 amino acids. Germline V gene data show CDR1 as MDHEN and CDR2 as SYDVKM. V was pared by 4 bases and J by 5 bases, with 12 bases of the junction left unmatched. The CDR3 sequence is CASSSIRLAGGPGETQYF. The part of the CDR3 DNA that was read is TGTGCCAGCAGTTCGATTAGACTAGCGGGAGGGCCCGGGGAGACC.

This clone has at least ten counts. Read sequence stops 3 residues before the CDR3 end, and the germline J gene provides the missing end. V usage is TRBV5-8 and J usage is TRBJ2-7; D is perhaps TRBD1 (5 bases). The length of the CDR3 is 13 residues. V was cut by 4 bases and J by 1 base, with 9 bases left in between. Germline V gives CDR1 SGHTS, CDR2 YDEGEE. CDR3 loop: CASSVTGSYEQYF. The DNA read from the CDR3 is TGTGCCAGCAGCGTCACAGGATCCTACGAG.